This record concerns one T cell receptor beta chain sequence. The data are from a study of blood T cell repertoires in COVID-19. On the study more broadly: T cells, B-cell-depleted T cells, or PBMCs supplied cDNA or gDNA.

How the authors handled the data: Counts of nucleated cells, estimated from reference gene primer amplification, were obtained. Sequencing was performed with immunoSEQ multiplex PCR; in TCRdb, only in-frame clones are kept and a portion is missing. The DNA gave D and trimming, while V, J and clone size come from that table. The table lists some 110,000 clones, around 90% of them singletons. There are 13 residues in the CDR3. With V trimmed by 5 bases and J by 3 bases, 3 bases remained unmatched. From germline, CDR1 is LNHDA and CDR2 SQIVND (reference sequence). Specimen: peripheral blood. This TCR derives from a human donor in a cohort sampled during active COVID-19. The chain joins TRBV19 to TRBJ2-7; 8 positions match TRBD1. The CDR3 region has the DNA TGTGCCAGTAGTCGGGACAGGAACTACGAGCAGTACTTC. This translates into CASSRDRNYEQYF.